This entry lists 6 T cell receptor beta chains sequenced from one sample in a study of T cells after yellow fever vaccination. In TCRdb, the 5' RACE reads were re-called with MiXCR into one record per CDR3 protein. The sample shows 200,000 to 300,000 distinct CDR3 sequences, 10% to 15% of them seen only once. This specimen was CD4+ T cells sorted from PBMCs, taken 45 days after the yellow fever booster vaccination. Receptors originate from a man aged 30 to 45 who received the YFV17D yellow fever vaccine.

This clonotype was detected only a few times. The chain joins TRBV18 to TRBJ2-2, with D possibly TRBD1 on 5 matching bases. CDR3 length: 15 residues. The germline CDR1 and CDR2 sequences are KGHSH and LQKENI. V lost 4 bases and J lost 1, with 10 bases in between. The CDR3 sequence: CASSQQQENTGELFF. Written as DNA, the CDR3 is TGTGCCAGCTCACAACAACAGGAGAACACCGGGGAGCTGTTTTTT.

J is TRBJ2-5 and V is TRBV6-2 or TRBV6-3; D perhaps matches TRBD2 (6 bases). CDR3 length: 12 amino acids. CDR1 and CDR2 from the germline V gene are MNHEY and SVGEGT. The V end was cut by 6 bases, the J end by 2 bases, with 7 bases between. The CDR3, as DNA: TGTGCCAGCAGGCGGGAACAAGAGACCCAGTACTTC. This translates into CASRREQETQYF.

The chain has TRBV4-2 and TRBJ2-1, with D possibly being TRBD2 (5 bases). The CDR3 totals 15 residues. Per germline, CDR1 LGHNA and CDR2 YNFKEQ. Trimming pared 4 bases from V and 4 bases from J, leaving 14 bases between. CDR3 DNA sequence: TGTGCCAGCAGCCCGCCCAGCGGAGCATACAATGAGCAGTTCTTC. Encoded protein: CASSPPSGAYNEQFF.

The V gene is TRBV5-1, the J gene TRBJ2-3; D perhaps matches TRBD1 (5 bases). Trimming shortened V by 2 bases and J by 2 bases, and 15 bases separated the two germline ends. Germline V gene lookup returns CDR1 SGHRS and CDR2 YFSETQ. The CDR3 contains 16 residues. As DNA, the CDR3 is TGCGCCAGCAGCTTCCGTTGGGGCTCCACCACAGATACGCAGTATTTT. It yields the protein CASSFRWGSTTDTQYF.

The V and J genes are TRBV5-1 and TRBJ2-7; D not certain. The CDR3 is 12 amino acids. The V and J ends lost 3 bases and 0 bases respectively, with 4 bases between them. CDR1 is SGHRS and CDR2 is YFSETQ in the germline V gene. The CDR3 DNA sequence: TGCGCCAGCAGCTCACACTCCTACGAGCAGTACTTC. Translation: CASSSHSYEQYF.

Only a few counts were recorded for this clonotype. The genes are TRBV4-2 and TRBJ2-2; 8 bases match TRBD2. The CDR3 is 14 residues long. The germline V gene has CDR1 LGHNA and CDR2 YNFKEQ. The trim removed 4 bases at V and 7 bases at J, leaving 5 bases unmatched. In nucleotides, the CDR3 is TGTGCCAGCAGCCCGGGACTAGTGGGCGGGGAGCTGTTTTTT. Encoded protein: CASSPGLVGGELFF.